Below, 11 T cell receptor beta chains from the same sample are listed, as sequenced in a study of early T cells in non-severe SARS-CoV-2 infection. TCRdb redid the calling of the 5' RACE reads with MiXCR, one entry per CDR3 protein. The data contain approximately 35,000 distinct CDR3 sequences, less than 6.5% of them seen just once; the ten biggest clones take up approximately 14%. The sample was whole blood. These receptors came from an adult who was a healthcare worker with PCR-confirmed SARS-CoV-2 infection or an uninfected control (not recorded which).

This clonotype turned up a few times. The chain uses TRBV6-2 or TRBV6-3 and TRBJ2-6; TRBD1 might be the D (5 bases). The CDR3 contains 15 residues. Trimming stripped 5 bases from V and 0 bases from J, with 8 bases between. The germline V gene encodes CDR1 MNHEY and CDR2 SVGEGT. CDR3 nucleotide sequence: TGTGCCAGCAGTCTCCAGGGCTCTGGGGCCAACGTCCTGACTTTC. Protein: CASSLQGSGANVLTF.

The V call is TRBV29-1, the J call TRBJ2-1; no definite D call. The CDR3 runs 12 residues. The germline gives CDR1 SQVTM, CDR2 ANQGSEA. V gave up 4 bases and J gave up 4 bases, with 8 bases separating them. The CDR3 loop is CSVGGWYNEQFF. Written as DNA, the CDR3 is TGCAGCGTTGGAGGTTGGTACAATGAGCAGTTCTTC.

The chain is built from TRBV7-8 and TRBJ1-1; 7 bases map to TRBD1. The CDR3 runs to 14 residues. Germline lookup yields CDR1 SGHVS and CDR2 FQNEAQ. The J segment lost 0 bases and the V segment lost 3 bases, leaving 1 base of the junction unmatched. CDR3 in amino acids: CASSLTGLNTEAFF. In DNA form, the CDR3 reads TGTGCCAGCAGCTTGACAGGGCTGAACACTGAAGCTTTCTTT.

This clonotype was counted many times. The chain uses TRBV29-1 and TRBJ1-2; maybe TRBD1 (6 bases). CDR1 and CDR2 from the germline V gene are SQVTM and ANQGSEA. Trimming pared 4 bases from V and 7 bases from J, leaving 16 bases between. This CDR3 has 13 residues. As DNA, the CDR3 is TGCAGCGTTGTGGGGGCTGGCCTGCGTGGCTACACCTTC. This encodes CSVVGAGLRGYTF.

Comment on this clonotype: At one end the junction does not follow the germline gene, possibly because of a read error. The genes are TRBV14 and TRBJ2-1, with D unresolved. The CDR3 length is 10 residues. Germline values: CDR1 SGHDN, CDR2 FVKESK. The CDR3 here is CASSQVQAEF. The CDR3 bases are TGTGCCAGCAGCCAAGTTCAGGCCGAGTTC.

At least ten counts were recorded for this clonotype. This chain links TRBV29-1 with TRBJ1-3; D gene ambiguous. Trimming stripped 6 bases from V and 4 bases from J, with 13 bases between. Germline CDR1 reads SQVTM; CDR2 reads ANQGSEA. This CDR3 is 13 amino acids long. The CDR3 coding sequence is TGCAGCGTGACACCTCTACCCGGAAACACCATATATTTT. This encodes CSVTPLPGNTIYF.

This clonotype was found many times. This rearrangement joins TRBV7-9 to TRBJ1-2; the match to TRBD1 covers 7 bases. Germline V lookup: CDR1 SEHNR, CDR2 FQNEAQ (reference sequence). V gave up 3 bases and J gave up 4 bases; unmatched junction bases: 11. This CDR3 has 16 residues. The CDR3 coding sequence is TGTGCCAGCAGCTTCTCTCAGACAGGGTTTAGCTATGGCTACACCTTC. This codes for CASSFSQTGFSYGYTF.

This clonotype was detected a few times. The V gene is TRBV12-5, the J gene TRBJ2-5; TRBD1 is a possible D gene (5 bases). The germline gives CDR1 LGHNT, CDR2 FRNRAP. The CDR3 is 13 residues long. The V end lost 2 bases, the J end lost 2 bases, and 6 bases lay between the germline ends. In DNA form, the CDR3 reads TGTGCTAGTGGTTTGCCAGGGCAAGAGACCCAGTACTTC. Its translation is CASGLPGQETQYF.

This chain connects TRBV6-5 to TRBJ1-3; a weak D match, TRBD1 (6 bases). V lost 6 bases to trimming and J lost 6 bases, with 15 bases between them. Germline CDR1 reads MNHEY; CDR2 reads SVGAGI. This CDR3 spans 14 amino acids. CDR3 sequence: CASRQTGRTNTIYF. CDR3 DNA: TGTGCCAGCAGGCAAACAGGGAGAACAAACACCATATATTTT.

The V and J genes are TRBV19 and TRBJ1-4, with D possibly being TRBD1 (6 bases). V lost 7 bases, J lost 7 bases, and 13 bases lay in between. CDR3 size: 13 residues. Looked up from germline, CDR1 is LNHDA and CDR2 is SQIVND (reference sequence). In nucleotides, the CDR3 is TGTGCCAGTAAGGGGGGGAACAGTGAAAAACTGTTTTTT. This codes for CASKGGNSEKLFF.

This clonotype has at least ten counts. The CDR3 bases are TGTGCCAGCAGCTTAGGGGCGGGGTTAGCCAAAAACATTCAGTACTTC. Protein sequence: CASSLGAGLAKNIQYF. This chain joins TRBV7-8 and TRBJ2-4; D might be TRBD2 (6 bases). This CDR3 contains 16 residues. CDR1 and CDR2 from the germline V gene are SGHVS and FQNEAQ. With 1 base removed from V and 0 bases from J, the gap between germline ends came to 10 bases.